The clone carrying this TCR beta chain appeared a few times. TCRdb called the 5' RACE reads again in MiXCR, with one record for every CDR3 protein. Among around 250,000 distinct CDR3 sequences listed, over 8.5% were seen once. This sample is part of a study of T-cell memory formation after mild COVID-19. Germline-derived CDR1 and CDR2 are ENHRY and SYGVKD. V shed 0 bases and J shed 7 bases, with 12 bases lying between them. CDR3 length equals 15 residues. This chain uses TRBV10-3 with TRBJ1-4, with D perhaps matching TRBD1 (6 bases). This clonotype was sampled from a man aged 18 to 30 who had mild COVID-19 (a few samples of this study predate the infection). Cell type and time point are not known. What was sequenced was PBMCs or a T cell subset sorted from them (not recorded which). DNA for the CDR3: TGTGCCATCAGTGAGTCGACACAGGGAGGTGAAAAACTGTTTTTT. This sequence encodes CAISESTQGGEKLFF.